This section outlines one T cell receptor (beta chain) sequence together with its context. Its antigen remains unidentified. Nothing much larger sits one base from this clone, and base qualities are not available. Donors formed part of the validation cohort, which comprised about 130 subjects and was distinct from the first cohort of 690 or so subjects. The sample belongs to a study of cytomegalovirus exposure and HLA in healthy donors (TCRdb year 2017). About the full investigation: According to a later analysis, one platform produced both the roughly 110 validation repertoires and the roughly 650 repertoires of the first cohort. The study was designed to test whether signatures of past pathogen exposure could be identified by cataloging public T cell receptors. To predict cytomegalovirus infection status, the study combined high-throughput TCR immunosequencing, statistical association of individual TCRs with disease status, and machine learning. In addition to the first cohort of roughly 670 subjects, a separate validation cohort of approximately 110 different subjects was used. What the research found in general, with its limitations: A later analysis found that TCRs clustered in the first cohort also tended to co-occur in the roughly 110 validation repertoires, with about 94% of cluster scores above 0. In the study, about 150 TCR beta chains were listed as associated with cytomegalovirus. In vitro tests confirmed that a few of the cytomegalovirus-associated TCR beta chains recognize cytomegalovirus antigens. A later analysis lacked HLA typing for the validation cohort, so it scored co-occurrence in that cohort across all 130 or so repertoires. It was suggested by the authors that the approach could potentially be generalized to other disease states and immunological phenotypes. While some public TCRs were present in many individuals, most TCR sequences turned up only very rarely across donors. Cytomegalovirus status was reported to be diagnosed by the classifier with high specificity and sensitivity in both the original and validation cohorts.

The library was generated by the immunoSEQ multiplex PCR assay. The original methods were these. A statistical classification framework was developed to diagnose cytomegalovirus status using the catalog of TCR beta chain sequences. Entries here come from immuneACCESS through TCRdb and include only in-frame sequences with V and J called. Some clones fail to appear in such tables; in the studies checked, an unresolved V gene covers under half of the shortfall, and the cause of the remainder is unknown. V and J calls and clone size are copied from that table; D and trimming were computed from the DNA. For this sample the table gives more than 150,000 clones, of which approximately 83% were detected only once. The ten top clones hold approximately 3% of the sample. Spanning cysteine to phenylalanine, the CDR3 consists of 12 amino acids. The only DNA kept is the CDR3, 36 bases in frame from the first base. The germline V gene (reference sequence) gives CDR1 as LNHNV and CDR2 as YYDKDF. At the junction V is shortened by 3 bases and J by 3 bases, with 5 bases in between.

The sequence came from a woman younger than 35 in good health and CMV-seropositive. The V and J genes are TRBV15 and TRBJ1-1, with no confident D gene call. The sample taken for sequencing was PBMCs. The CDR3: CATSSPYTEAFF. The bases read TGTGCCACCAGCAGTCCGTACACTGAAGCTTTCTTT.